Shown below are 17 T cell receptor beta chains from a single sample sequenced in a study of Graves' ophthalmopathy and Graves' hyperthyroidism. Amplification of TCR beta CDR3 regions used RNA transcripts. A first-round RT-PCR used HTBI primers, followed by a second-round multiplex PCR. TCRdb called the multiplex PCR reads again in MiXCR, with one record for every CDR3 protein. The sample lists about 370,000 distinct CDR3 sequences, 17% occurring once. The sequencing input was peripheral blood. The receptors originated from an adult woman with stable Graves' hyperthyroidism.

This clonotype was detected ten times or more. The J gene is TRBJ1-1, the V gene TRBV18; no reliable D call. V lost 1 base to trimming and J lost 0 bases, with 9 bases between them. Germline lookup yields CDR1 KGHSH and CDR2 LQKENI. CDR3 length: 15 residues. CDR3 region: CASSPLKAMNTEAFF. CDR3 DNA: TGTGCCAGCTCACCACTTAAGGCTATGAACACTGAAGCTTTCTTT. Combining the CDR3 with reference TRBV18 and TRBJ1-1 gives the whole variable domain NAGVMQNPRHLVRRRGQEARLRCSPMKGHSHVYWYRQLPEEGLKFMVYLQKENIIDESGMPKERFSAEFPKEGPSILRIQQVVRGDSAAYFCASSPLKAMNTEAFFGQGTRLTVV.

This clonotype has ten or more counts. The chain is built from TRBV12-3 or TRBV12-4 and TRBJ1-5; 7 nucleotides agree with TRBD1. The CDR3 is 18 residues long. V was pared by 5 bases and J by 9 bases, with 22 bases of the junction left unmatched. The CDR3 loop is CASSLTPRQGGLVLPQHF. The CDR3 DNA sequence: TGTGCCAGCAGTCTAACCCCCAGACAGGGAGGTTTGGTTCTGCCCCAGCATTTT.

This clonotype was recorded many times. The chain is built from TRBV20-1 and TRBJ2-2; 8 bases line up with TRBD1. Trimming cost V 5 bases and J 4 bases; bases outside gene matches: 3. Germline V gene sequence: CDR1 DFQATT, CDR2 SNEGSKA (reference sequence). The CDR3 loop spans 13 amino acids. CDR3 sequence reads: CSAQGAGTGELFF. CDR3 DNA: TGCAGTGCTCAGGGGGCGGGCACCGGGGAGCTGTTTTTT.

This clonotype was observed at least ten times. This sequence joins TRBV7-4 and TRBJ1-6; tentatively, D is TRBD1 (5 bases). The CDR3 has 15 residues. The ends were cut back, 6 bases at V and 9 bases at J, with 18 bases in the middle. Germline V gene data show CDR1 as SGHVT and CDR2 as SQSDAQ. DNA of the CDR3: TGTGCCAGCAGTACAATACAGCCAGGGTCTTCACCCCTCCACTTT. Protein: CASSTIQPGSSPLHF.

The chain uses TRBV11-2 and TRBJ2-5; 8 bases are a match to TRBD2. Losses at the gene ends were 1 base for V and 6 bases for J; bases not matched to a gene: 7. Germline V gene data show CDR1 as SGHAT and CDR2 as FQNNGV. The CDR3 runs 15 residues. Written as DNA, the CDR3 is TGTGCCAGCAGCTTAGGACGGGAGGGCCCCAAGACCCAGTACTTC. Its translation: CASSLGREGPKTQYF.

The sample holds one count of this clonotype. CDR3 nucleotide sequence: TGTGCCTGGAGTGTCCCCTACGAGCAGTACTTC. It translates to CAWSVPYEQYF. The genes are TRBV30 and TRBJ2-7; no definite D call. Germline assignment: CDR1 GTSNPN and CDR2 SVGIG (reference sequence). This CDR3 has 11 amino acids. The germline V and J ends were trimmed by 0 bases and 2 bases, with 2 bases remaining between them. The full variable domain, completed using reference TRBV30 and TRBJ2-7, is SQTIHQWPATLVQPVGSPLSLECTVEGTSNPNLYWYRQAAGRGLQLLFYSVGIGQISSEVPQNLSASRPQDRQFILSSKKLLLSDSGFYLCAWSVPYEQYFGPGTRLTVT.

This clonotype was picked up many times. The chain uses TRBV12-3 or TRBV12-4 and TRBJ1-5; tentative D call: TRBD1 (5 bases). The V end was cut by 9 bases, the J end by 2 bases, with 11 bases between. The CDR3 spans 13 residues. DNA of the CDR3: TGTGCCAGTTCCGACAGTGGCAATCAGCCCCAGCATTTT. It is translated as CASSDSGNQPQHF.

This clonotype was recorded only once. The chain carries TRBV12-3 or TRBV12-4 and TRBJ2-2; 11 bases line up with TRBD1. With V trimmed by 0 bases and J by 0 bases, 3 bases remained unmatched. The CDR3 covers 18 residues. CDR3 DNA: TGTGCCAGCAGTTTAGCTCCGGGACAGGGGGCGAACACCGGGGAGCTGTTTTTT. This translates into CASSLAPGQGANTGELFF.

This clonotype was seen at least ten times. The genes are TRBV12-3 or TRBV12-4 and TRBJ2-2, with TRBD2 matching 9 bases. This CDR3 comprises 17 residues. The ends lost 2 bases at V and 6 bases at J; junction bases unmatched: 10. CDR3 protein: CASSLWLAGTTPGELFF. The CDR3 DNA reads TGTGCCAGCAGTTTATGGCTAGCGGGGACTACCCCCGGGGAGCTGTTTTTT.

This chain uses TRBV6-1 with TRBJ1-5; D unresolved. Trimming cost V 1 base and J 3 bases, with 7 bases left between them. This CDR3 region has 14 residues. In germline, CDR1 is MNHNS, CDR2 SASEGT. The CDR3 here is CASSEVQINQPQHF. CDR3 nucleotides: TGTGCCAGCAGTGAAGTGCAGATCAATCAGCCCCAGCATTTT.

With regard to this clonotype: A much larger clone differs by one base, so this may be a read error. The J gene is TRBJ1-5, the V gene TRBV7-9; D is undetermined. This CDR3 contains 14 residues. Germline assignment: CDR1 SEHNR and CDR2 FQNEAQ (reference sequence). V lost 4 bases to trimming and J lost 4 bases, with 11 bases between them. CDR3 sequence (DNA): TGTGCCAGCAGCTCACTTAGGCCGAATCAGCCCCAGCATTTT. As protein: CASSSLRPNQPQHF.

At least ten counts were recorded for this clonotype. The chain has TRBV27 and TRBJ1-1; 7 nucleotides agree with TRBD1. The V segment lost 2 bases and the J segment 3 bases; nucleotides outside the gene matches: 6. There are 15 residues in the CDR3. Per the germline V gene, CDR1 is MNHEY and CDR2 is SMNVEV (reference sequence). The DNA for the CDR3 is TGTGCCAGCAGTTTAGCATCAGGGGGGGACACTGAAGCTTTCTTT. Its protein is CASSLASGGDTEAFF.

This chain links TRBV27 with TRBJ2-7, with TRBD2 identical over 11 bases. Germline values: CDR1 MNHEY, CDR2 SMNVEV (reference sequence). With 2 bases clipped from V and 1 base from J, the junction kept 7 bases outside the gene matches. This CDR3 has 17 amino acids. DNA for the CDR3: TGTGCCAGCAGTTTAGAGGCTAGCGGGAGGTGGTCCTACGAGCAGTACTTC. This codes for CASSLEASGRWSYEQYF.

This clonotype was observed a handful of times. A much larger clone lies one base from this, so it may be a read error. CDR3 DNA: TGTGCCAGCAGTTACAGGACACGGAGCAATCAGCCCCGGCATTTT. Translation gives CASSYRTRSNQPRHF. This chain joins TRBV12-3 or TRBV12-4 and TRBJ1-5; D may be TRBD1 (5 bases). CDR3 length equals 15 residues.

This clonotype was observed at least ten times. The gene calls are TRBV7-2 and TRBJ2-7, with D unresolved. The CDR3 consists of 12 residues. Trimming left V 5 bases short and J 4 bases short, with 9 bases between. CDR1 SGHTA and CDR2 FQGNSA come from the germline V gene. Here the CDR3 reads CASSPRIYEQYF. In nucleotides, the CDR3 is TGTGCCAGCAGCCCTAGAATATACGAGCAGTACTTC.

CDR3 in amino acids: CASSEEGRGLGYTF. Written as DNA, the CDR3 is TGTGCCAGCAGTGAGGAAGGGCGAGGGTTGGGCTACACCTTC. The V gene is TRBV12-3 or TRBV12-4, the J gene TRBJ1-2; D gene uncertain. Trimming stripped 5 bases from V and 8 bases from J, with 18 bases between. The CDR3 is 14 amino acids.

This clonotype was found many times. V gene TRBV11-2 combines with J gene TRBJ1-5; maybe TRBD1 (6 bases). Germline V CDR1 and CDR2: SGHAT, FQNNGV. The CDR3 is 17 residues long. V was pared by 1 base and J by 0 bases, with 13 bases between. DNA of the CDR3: TGTGCCAGCAGCTTAGTTCAAGGGGGATATAGCAATCAGCCCCAGCATTTT. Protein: CASSLVQGGYSNQPQHF. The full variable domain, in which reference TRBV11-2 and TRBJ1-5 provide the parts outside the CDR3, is EAGVAQSPRYKIIEKRQSVAFWCNPISGHATLYWYQQILGQGPKLLIQFQNNGVVDDSQLPKDRFSAERLKGVDSTLKIQPAKLEDSAVYLCASSLVQGGYSNQPQHFGDGTRLSIL.